This T cell receptor beta chain was profiled in a study of OX40 agonist ivuxolimab in advanced cancers. The study, taken as a whole, reports: Certain nonresponders additionally had low normalized T-cell clonal expansion.

With respect to this clone: The antigen remains unidentified. This sample includes further DNA sequences coding for the same CDR3.

TCRdb's copy holds only in-frame clones and misses some; the assay was immunoSEQ multiplex PCR. The sample lists 65,000 or so clones, about 82% occurring once. Collection of blood occurred at baseline, at cycle 4 day 1, and at cycle 7 day 1. The source of this sequence is an adult with an advanced solid tumor such as melanoma, head and neck, liver or kidney cancer. The specimen comprised CD4+ or CD8+ T cells sorted from blood, sampled in a trial of the OX40 agonist ivuxolimab.

CDR3: CASSLGGTYEQYF. Here the CDR3 DNA reads TGTGCCAGCTCCCTTGGGGGGACCTACGAGCAGTACTTC. This chain connects TRBV28 to TRBJ2-7, with D maybe TRBD2 (6 bases). The CDR3 is 13 amino acids. Between the trimmed V and J ends, which lost 8 bases and 2 bases, there was a span of 13 bases. Germline V gene lookup returns CDR1 MDHEN and CDR2 SYDVKM.